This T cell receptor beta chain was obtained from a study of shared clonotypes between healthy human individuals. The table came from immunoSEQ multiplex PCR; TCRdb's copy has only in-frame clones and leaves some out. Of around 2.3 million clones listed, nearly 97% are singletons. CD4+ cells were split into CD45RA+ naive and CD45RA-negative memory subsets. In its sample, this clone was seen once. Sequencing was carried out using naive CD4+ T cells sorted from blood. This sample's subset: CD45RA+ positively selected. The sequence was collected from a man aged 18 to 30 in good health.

Here the CDR3 reads CAWSIVRLDLYEQYF. In DNA form, the CDR3 reads TGTGCCTGGAGTATTGTGCGACTAGATCTCTACGAGCAGTACTTC. The chain uses TRBV30 and TRBJ2-7; D is perhaps TRBD2 (6 bases). The ends were cut back, 2 bases at V and 3 bases at J, with 17 bases in the middle. The germline V gene encodes CDR1 GTSNPN and CDR2 SVGIG (reference sequence). This CDR3 has 15 residues.